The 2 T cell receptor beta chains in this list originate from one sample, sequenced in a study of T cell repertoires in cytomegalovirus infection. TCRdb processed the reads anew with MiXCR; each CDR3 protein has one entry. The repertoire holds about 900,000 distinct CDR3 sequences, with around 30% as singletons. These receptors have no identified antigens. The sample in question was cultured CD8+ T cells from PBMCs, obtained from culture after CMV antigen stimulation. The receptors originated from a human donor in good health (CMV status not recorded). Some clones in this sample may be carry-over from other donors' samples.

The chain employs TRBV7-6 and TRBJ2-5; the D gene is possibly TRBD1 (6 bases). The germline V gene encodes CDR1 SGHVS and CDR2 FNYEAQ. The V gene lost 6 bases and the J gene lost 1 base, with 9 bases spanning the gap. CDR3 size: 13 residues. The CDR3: CASRGGPQETQYF. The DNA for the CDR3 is TGTGCCAGCAGAGGGGGACCCCAAGAGACCCAGTACTTC. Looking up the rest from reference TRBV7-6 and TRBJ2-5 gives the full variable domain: GAGVSQSPRYKVTKRGQDVALRCDPISGHVSLYWYRQALGQGPEFLTYFNYEAQQDKSGLPNDRFSAERPEGSISTLTIQRTEQRDSAMYRCASRGGPQETQYFGPGTRLLVL.

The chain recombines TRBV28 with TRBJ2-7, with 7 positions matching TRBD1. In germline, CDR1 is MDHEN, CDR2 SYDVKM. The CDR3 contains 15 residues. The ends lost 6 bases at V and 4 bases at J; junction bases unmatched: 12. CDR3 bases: TGTGCCAGCAGGCATTCGATGACAGGGCTGTACGAGCAGTACTTC. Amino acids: CASRHSMTGLYEQYF.